This T cell receptor (beta chain) was identified in a study of cytomegalovirus exposure and HLA in healthy donors (dated by TCRdb to about 2017). Some background on the complete study: An earlier analysis of approximately 550 of the donors reported approximately 270 Gb of sequence data and about 100 million unique TCR beta sequences from 150 million to 200 million T cells. Alongside the repertoire data, information on donor age, sex, ethnicity and CMV serostatus was compiled. In a later analysis, previously published TCR beta repertoires from roughly 710 donors were re-analyzed and high-resolution HLA genotyping was added so that TCR occurrence patterns could be studied. The number of donors typed differed by locus, with roughly 620-630 for A, B, C, DRB1 and DQB1, over 500 for DQA1, 600 to 610 for DPA1, and some 470 for DPB1. A later genetic analysis took genome-wide SNP genotypes for about three fifths of the 666 donors and used that subset as a discovery cohort. Using immunosequencing, the study profiled T cell repertoires from 500 to 800 subjects and related those repertoires to cytomegalovirus serostatus. To predict cytomegalovirus infection status, the study brought together high-throughput TCR immunosequencing, statistical association of individual TCRs with disease status, and machine learning. Of the 398 genotyped donors, approximately 80% fell in the genetic ancestry cluster associated with self-reported Caucasian donors. Along with the roughly 670-subject first cohort, a separate validation cohort of over a hundred different subjects was used. Around 300 gigabases of sequencing data and tens of millions of unique TCR sequences were included in an early release covering under 650 HLA-typed donors. The study aimed to test whether cataloging public T cell receptors could reveal signatures of past pathogen exposure. A handful of DR-DQ haplotypes were handled as single units for association and clustering because linkage in the cohort was strong. In an earlier analysis of 587 of the donors, high-throughput TCR beta sequencing was used to judge whether each TCR beta V gene segment behaved as functional or pseudogenic. All discovery cohort repertoires had been generated using a single sequencing platform. On average, 235,054 unique TCR beta nucleotide sequences were sequenced per donor among a few hundred genotyped donors of the cohort, with roughly 18% of those sequences being non-productive. In the later analysis, no new phenotypic data were used to find candidate immune exposures; instead, reliance was placed on TCR beta sequences and their occurrence across donors. HLA typing included class I and class II loci at four-digit resolution. The full study reports these points: The study listed 150 to 200 TCR beta chains as associated with cytomegalovirus. In a later analysis, HLA-associated TCR beta chains were found to be more clonally expanded and to have lower generation probabilities than equally common non-associated chains. Correlated functional status among segregating V segments might be attributable to linkage disequilibrium, but an unknown experimental factor could not be ruled out. According to a later analysis, TCR association rates differed among HLA loci, with DRB1 alleles showing the most associated TCRs and HLA-C alleles showing the fewest. The authors suggested that the approach could potentially be extended to other disease states and immunological phenotypes. Most TCR sequences were seen in very few donors, while some public TCRs were found in many individuals. When HLA alleles, especially DR and DQ, strongly co-occurred, TCR associations were difficult to assign to individual alleles. Immune exposure information for the cohort was limited to CMV serostatus. Broadly in line with IMGT annotations, most TCR beta V segments showed up in productive rearrangements about 87% or about 30% of the time in an earlier analysis of under 700 of the donors. This cohort had only TCR beta chains sequenced, and the lack of alpha or paired-chain data limited which features could be detected. Because HLA typing was missing for some donors at each locus, association tests included only the typed subset. In vitro tests confirmed that three of the cytomegalovirus-associated TCR beta chains recognize cytomegalovirus antigens. An association between a missense DCLRE1C variant and V-gene and J-gene trimming of TCR beta chains was found in a later genetic analysis and replicated in an independent cohort. A later analysis associated 16,951 TCR beta sequences with specific HLA alleles at a false discovery rate of 0.05. A further reported finding was that TCR beta sequences accurately predicted the HLA-A and HLA-B alleles for most subjects in the first cohort. Because the 87-base-pair reads could not distinguish some IMGT-functional V segments, including TRBV6-2 and TRBV6-3, those segments were excluded. A cluster of highly shared sequence variants was judged likely to be a technical artifact of the sequencing pipeline. In a later genetic analysis, fewer N-insertions in productive TCRs were reported among donors in an Asian-associated ancestry cluster than the roughly 700-donor mean. Over 15 rarely observed V segments, including chromosome 9 orphons, were excluded from the earlier analysis of several hundred of the donors because counts were too low. The classifier was reported to diagnose cytomegalovirus status with high specificity and sensitivity in both the original and validation cohorts. In a later analysis, several top co-occurrence clusters were reported to appear linked to parvovirus B19, influenza, CMV and Epstein-Barr virus. Sequencing depth was assumed to be roughly uniform across donors in the presence/absence analyses, though that assumption may not hold. A later analysis found that most CMV-associated TCR beta chains appeared HLA-restricted, with HLA associations seemingly driven largely by CMV exposure.

The receptor library was made with the immunoSEQ multiplex PCR assay. A mixture of 60 forward primers for TCR Vbeta segments and 13 reverse primers for TCR Jbeta segments was used in the multiplex PCR. The CDR3 region of rearranged TCR beta genes was amplified from genomic DNA with a multiplex PCR assay. The Illumina HiSeq System was used to sequence the amplified TCR beta libraries as 87-base-pair reads. The authors processed their data as follows. In a later analysis, about 80 million unique TCR beta chains were counted across the 666 repertoires, and approximately 11 million of these chains were shared by at least two donors. A nearest-neighbor algorithm error-corrected the raw reads and collapsed the reads into unique sequences, merging closely related sequences to remove PCR and sequencing errors. V, D and J gene segments were assigned by aligning CDR3 sequences to IMGT reference sequences. For a sequence to be retained, at least a six-nucleotide match to both a V gene segment and a J gene segment was required. Rearrangements were classified as productive when the CDR3 lacked stop codons and remained in frame with V and J, and all other rearrangements were classified as non-productive. Following IMGT convention, CDR3 was defined as the stretch from the second conserved V-encoded cysteine up to the conserved J-encoded phenylalanine. Sequences without an unambiguous match to a single V gene segment were excluded from the earlier analysis of several hundred of the donors. In an earlier analysis of about 590 of the donors, a V segment was called functional when productive rearrangements were above 56.7%, and segregating when the standard deviation between donors exceeded 5%. A statistical classification framework was built to diagnose cytomegalovirus status from the catalog of TCR beta chain sequences. A later analysis assigned V and J genes by comparing TCR nucleotide sequences with IMGT/GENE-DB human TR gene sequences. The TCRdist pipeline was used in a later analysis to assign CDR3 sequences and most-parsimonious VDJ recombination scenarios. In a later analysis, every TCR beta chain was defined by the combination of its CDR3 amino acid sequence and its V-gene family, and reads without a unique V-gene family were dropped. As a way to deal with suspected cross-contamination and a sequencing artifact, a later analysis dropped roughly 600 nucleotide sequences that were highly shared and had low generation probability. For each public chain, a later analysis derived a clonal expansion index from normalized ranks of inferred template counts within each repertoire. In a later analysis, generation probabilities were computed with a VDJ recombination model fitted to out-of-frame rearrangements, and the resulting probabilities were checked against IGoR. Hypergeometric tests were used in a later analysis to score TCR-TCR, TCR-HLA and TCR-CMV co-occurrence, with a repertoire-size bias correction applied to the TCR pairs. To estimate false discovery rates, a later analysis permuted the HLA or CMV assignments 20 times. In a later analysis, co-occurring TCRs were grouped using DBSCAN, and TCRdist sequence similarity was added for clustering within HLA-allele-positive subsets. For co-occurrence clustering, repertoires with fewer than 30,000 or more than 120,000 public chains were excluded, along with a handful of repertoires with anomalous nucleotide sharing. What TCRdb holds here is the immuneACCESS table cut down to in-frame rearrangements. Part of the clones is not present; checked against another copy, under half of the missing clones reflect an unresolved V gene, and the others are unexplained. The V and J calls and clone size were taken over from that table, and D and trimming were inferred from the DNA. This sample lists tens of thousands of clones; about 80% were detected once. Approximately 6% of the sample is held by the ten biggest clonotypes.

For this clone: Its specific antigen is unknown. One base away there is no much larger clone; base qualities are not given.

V loses 5 bases, J loses 6 bases, and the germline ends lie 8 bases apart. The CDR1 and CDR2 encoded by the germline V gene are SGHAT and FQNNGV. The CDR3 contains 11 residues, cysteine and phenylalanine counted. Only the CDR3 region is kept as DNA, spanning 33 bases read in frame from base 1. In total, roughly 710 healthy bone marrow donors made up the cohort. All cohort members were sampled while nominally healthy, although unrecorded immune exposures were likely present. The donor was CMV seronegative and was included in the group of 352 seronegative cohort members. A peripheral blood sample was provided by each donor, and peripheral blood mononuclear cells were used for TCR beta sequencing. Genomic DNA extraction from the blood cell samples was performed with the Qiagen DNeasy Blood Extraction Kit.

This TCR derives from a female donor in good health and CMV-seronegative. This chain is built from TRBV11-2 and TRBJ2-7; 6 matching bases give a weak D call of TRBD2. Sample: PBMCs. CDR3 region: CASSTEGEQYF. In nucleotide form, the sequence is TGTGCCAGCAGCACGGAGGGCGAGCAGTACTTC. The full variable domain, with segments outside the CDR3 supplied by the reference TRBV11-2 and TRBJ2-7 proteins, appears as EAGVAQSPRYKIIEKRQSVAFWCNPISGHATLYWYQQILGQGPKLLIQFQNNGVVDDSQLPKDRFSAERLKGVDSTLKIQPAKLEDSAVYLCASSTEGEQYFGPGTRLTVT.